Described below is a single T cell receptor (beta chain) sequence and its context. No antigen is known for it. Since no conserved phenylalanine or tryptophan closes the CDR3, a read error is the likely cause. This CDR3 has 13 amino acids. V was clipped by 3 bases and J by 1 base, with 5 bases between them. The germline V gene has CDR1 MNHEY and CDR2 SMNVEV (reference sequence). TCRdb redid the calling of the PCR reads with MiXCR, one entry per CDR3 protein. Here the sample spans approximately 550,000 distinct CDR3 sequences, about 25% being singletons. The sample originates from a study of molecular identifiers for immune sequencing clone quantification. Study results and caveats: Over 98% of effector molecules, but under 1% in naive cells, were held by clones with more than 20 RNA copies.

The receptor's source is a human donor in good health. Some libraries in this study had Jurkat cell RNA spiked in. The rearrangement links TRBV27 to TRBJ2-3, with D unclear. Sequenced input: naive CD8+ T cells from blood, with Jurkat cell RNA spiked in. The subset was: FACS-sorted CD8+CD4-CCR7+CD45RA+ naive T cells. CDR3 amino acids: CASSFLGTDTQYL. CDR3 nucleotide sequence: TGTGCCAGCAGTTTTTTGGGCACAGATACGCAGTATCTT.